Listed here is a single TCR beta chain. The data were produced by immunoSEQ multiplex PCR, yet TCRdb's version contains in-frame clones alone and is incomplete. Of 2 million or so clones detected, approximately 95% appear once; the ten largest clones hold about 1.1%. V shed 6 bases and J shed 4 bases, with 9 bases lying between them. Germline V gives CDR1 MNHNS, CDR2 SASEGT. The CDR3 loop spans 12 amino acids. This sample stems from a study of shared clonotypes between healthy human individuals. Naive CD8 cells comprised CD45RO-negative, CCR7-positively selected cells, excluding terminally differentiated effector memory CD45RA+ cells.

The sequence derives from a man aged 18 to 30 in good health. The specimen sequenced was naive CD8+ T cells sorted from blood. J is TRBJ1-1 and V is TRBV6-1; D might be TRBD1 (6 bases). The CDR3, as DNA: TGTGCCAGCAGCGTGACAGGCACTGAAGCTTTCTTT. Amino acid sequence: CASSVTGTEAFF.